The entry that follows covers one TCR beta chain sequence. Its specificity is unknown. The repertoire was sequenced with immunoSEQ multiplex PCR; TCRdb's copy has only in-frame clones and lacks some. The sample records some 2.3 million clones, approximately 93% being singletons. This entry is derived from a study of shared clonotypes between healthy human individuals. General study results and limits: Rarefaction revealed incomplete sorted-subset sequencing despite large depth.

Partitioning of CD4+ cells yielded a CD45RA+ naive subset and a CD45RA-negative memory subset. Trimming removed 3 bases from V and 2 bases from J, with 13 bases in between. The CDR3 consists of 15 residues. CDR1 and CDR2 (germline): SGHTA, FQGNSA. The receptor was isolated from a man aged 18 to 29 in good health. Some clones in this sample may be carry-over from other donors' samples. V is TRBV7-2 and J is TRBJ1-1; D gene unclear. Sample: naive CD4+ T cells from PBMCs. Subset given: CD45RA+ positively selected. CDR3 amino acids: CASSFFGMTNTEAFF. The DNA for the CDR3 is TGTGCCAGCAGCTTCTTTGGAATGACAAACACTGAAGCTTTCTTT. The full variable domain, its missing parts supplied by reference TRBV7-2 and TRBJ1-1, is GAGVSQSPSNKVTEKGKDVELRCDPISGHTALYWYRQSLGQGLEFLIYFQGNSAPDKSGLPSDRFSAERTGGSVSTLTIQRTQQEDSAVYLCASSFFGMTNTEAFFGQGTRLTVV.